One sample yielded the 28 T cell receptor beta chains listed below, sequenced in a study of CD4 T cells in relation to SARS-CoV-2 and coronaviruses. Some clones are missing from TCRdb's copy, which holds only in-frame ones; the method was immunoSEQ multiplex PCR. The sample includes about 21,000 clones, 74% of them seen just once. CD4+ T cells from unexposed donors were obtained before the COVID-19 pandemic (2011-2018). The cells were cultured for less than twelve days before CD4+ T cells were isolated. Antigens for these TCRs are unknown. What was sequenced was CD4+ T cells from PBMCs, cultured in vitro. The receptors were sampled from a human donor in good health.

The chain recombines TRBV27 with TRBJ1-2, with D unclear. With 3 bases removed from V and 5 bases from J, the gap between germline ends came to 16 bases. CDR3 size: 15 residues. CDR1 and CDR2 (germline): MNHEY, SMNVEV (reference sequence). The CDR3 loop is CASSLGRPLGYGYTF. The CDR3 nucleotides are TGTGCCAGCAGTTTGGGCCGGCCACTTGGGTATGGCTACACCTTC.

The CDR3 protein is CASSLTGNTEAFF. The CDR3, as DNA: TGTGCCAGCAGCTTGACAGGGAACACTGAAGCTTTCTTT. This sequence joins TRBV7-3 and TRBJ1-1, with D possibly TRBD1 on 6 matching bases. Between the trimmed V and J ends, which lost 3 bases and 1 base, there was a span of 6 bases. This CDR3 is 13 amino acids long. Per germline, CDR1 SGHTA and CDR2 FQGTGA. The full variable domain, with the rest looked up from reference TRBV7-3 and TRBJ1-1, is GAGVSQTPSNKVTEKGKYVELRCDPISGHTALYWYRQSLGQGPEFLIYFQGTGAADDSGLPNDRFFAVRPEGSVSTLKIQRTERGDSAVYLCASSLTGNTEAFFGQGTRLTVV.

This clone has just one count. CDR3 in amino acids: CASSLSTGVANVLTF. The CDR3, as DNA: TGTGCCAGCAGTTTATCGACAGGGGTTGCCAACGTCCTGACTTTC. This chain uses TRBV27 with TRBJ2-6; 8 bases match TRBD1. This CDR3 contains 15 residues. The J segment lost 7 bases and the V segment lost 0 bases, leaving 2 bases of the junction unmatched. The germline CDR1 and CDR2 sequences are MNHEY and SMNVEV (reference sequence).

CDR3 sequence (DNA): TGTGCCTGGAGCCCCGGAGCCGCTAACTATGGCTACACCTTC. Its translation: CAWSPGAANYGYTF. V gene TRBV30 combines with J gene TRBJ1-2; D is ambiguous. The CDR3 spans 14 residues. Trimming cost V 3 bases and J 0 bases, with 11 bases left between them. CDR1 and CDR2 from the germline V gene are GTSNPN and SVGIG (reference sequence).

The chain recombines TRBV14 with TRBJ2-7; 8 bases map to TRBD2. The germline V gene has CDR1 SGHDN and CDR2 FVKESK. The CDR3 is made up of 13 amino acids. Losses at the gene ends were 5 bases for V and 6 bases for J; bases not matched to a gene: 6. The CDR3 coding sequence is TGTGCCAGCAGCACGAACCGGGGGGGCGAGCAGTACTTC. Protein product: CASSTNRGGEQYF.

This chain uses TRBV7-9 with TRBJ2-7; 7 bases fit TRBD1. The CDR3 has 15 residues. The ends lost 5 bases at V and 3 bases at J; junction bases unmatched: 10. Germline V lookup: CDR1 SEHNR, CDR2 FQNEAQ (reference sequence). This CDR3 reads CASSRTGQVFYEQYF. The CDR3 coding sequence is TGTGCCAGCAGCCGTACCGGACAGGTCTTCTACGAGCAGTACTTC.

DNA of the CDR3: TGCAGTGCTAGTTCCAGGGGGCTCGGAGACCAGCCCCAGCATTTT. Protein: CSASSRGLGDQPQHF. This chain links TRBV20-1 with TRBJ1-5, with TRBD1 matching over 8 bases. Germline CDR1 and CDR2: DFQATT and SNEGSKA (reference sequence). The CDR3 length is 15 residues. J lost 7 bases, V lost 3 bases, and 11 bases had no gene match.

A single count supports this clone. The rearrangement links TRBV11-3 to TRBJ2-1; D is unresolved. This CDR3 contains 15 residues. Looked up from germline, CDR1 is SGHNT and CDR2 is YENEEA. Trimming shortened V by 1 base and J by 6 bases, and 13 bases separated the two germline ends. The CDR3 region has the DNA TGTGCCAGCAGCTTAGTCGGCGGCAGAAGCAATGAGCAGTTCTTC. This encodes CASSLVGGRSNEQFF.

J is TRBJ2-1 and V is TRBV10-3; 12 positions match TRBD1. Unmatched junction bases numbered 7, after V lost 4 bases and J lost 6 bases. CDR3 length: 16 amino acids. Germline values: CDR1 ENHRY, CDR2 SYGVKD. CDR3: CAISVKGTGGGNEQFF. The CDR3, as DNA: TGTGCCATCAGTGTTAAAGGGACAGGGGGCGGCAATGAGCAGTTCTTC.

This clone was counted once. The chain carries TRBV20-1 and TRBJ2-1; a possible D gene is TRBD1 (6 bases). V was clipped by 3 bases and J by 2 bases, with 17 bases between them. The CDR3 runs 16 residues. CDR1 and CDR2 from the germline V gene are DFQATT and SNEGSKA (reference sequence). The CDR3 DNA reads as TGCAGTGCTAGTAATATCTGGCAGGGGACCTACAATGAGCAGTTCTTC. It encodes CSASNIWQGTYNEQFF.

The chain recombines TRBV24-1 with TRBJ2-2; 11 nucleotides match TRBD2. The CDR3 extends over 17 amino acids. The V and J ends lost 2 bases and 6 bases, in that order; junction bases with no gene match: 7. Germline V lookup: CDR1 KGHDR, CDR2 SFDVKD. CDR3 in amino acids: CATSDSLAGGLAGELFF. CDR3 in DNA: TGTGCCACCAGTGATTCGTTAGCGGGAGGGCTGGCCGGGGAGCTGTTTTTT.

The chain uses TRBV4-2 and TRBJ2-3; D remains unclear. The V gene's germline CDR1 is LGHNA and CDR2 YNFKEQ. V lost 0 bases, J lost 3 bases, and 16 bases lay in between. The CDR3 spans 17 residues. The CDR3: CASSQETQFSRTDTQYF. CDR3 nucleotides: TGTGCCAGCAGCCAAGAGACGCAGTTCTCGCGGACAGATACGCAGTATTTT.

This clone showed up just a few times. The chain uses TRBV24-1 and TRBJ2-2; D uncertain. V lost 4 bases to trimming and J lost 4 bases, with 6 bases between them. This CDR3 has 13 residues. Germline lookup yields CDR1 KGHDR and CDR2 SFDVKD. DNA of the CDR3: TGTGCCACCAGTGAATTTCCCACCGGGGAGCTGTTTTTT. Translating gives CATSEFPTGELFF.

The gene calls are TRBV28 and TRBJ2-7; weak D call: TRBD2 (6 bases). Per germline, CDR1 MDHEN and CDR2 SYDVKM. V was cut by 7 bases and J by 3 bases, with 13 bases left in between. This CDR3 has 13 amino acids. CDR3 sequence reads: CASTGSSVYEQYF. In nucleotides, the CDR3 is TGTGCCAGCACAGGATCTAGCGTCTACGAGCAGTACTTC. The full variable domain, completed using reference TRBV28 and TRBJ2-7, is DVKVTQSSRYLVKRTGEKVFLECVQDMDHENMFWYRQDPGLGLRLIYFSYDVKMKEKGDIPEGYSVSREKKERFSLILESASTNQTSMYLCASTGSSVYEQYFGPGTRLTVT.

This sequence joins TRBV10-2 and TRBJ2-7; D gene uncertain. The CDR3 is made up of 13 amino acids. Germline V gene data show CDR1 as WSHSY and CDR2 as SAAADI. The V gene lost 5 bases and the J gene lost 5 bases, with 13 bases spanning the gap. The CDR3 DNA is TGCGCCAGCAGTTCACAGCGTTTGGACGAGCAGTACTTC. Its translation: CASSSQRLDEQYF.

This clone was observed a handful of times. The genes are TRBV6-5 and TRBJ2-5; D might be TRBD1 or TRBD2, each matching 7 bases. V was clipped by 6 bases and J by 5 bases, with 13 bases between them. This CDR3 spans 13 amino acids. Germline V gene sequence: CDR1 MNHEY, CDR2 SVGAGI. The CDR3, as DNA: TGTGCCAGCAGAAGACAGGGAGGGGAGACCCAGTACTTC. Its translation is CASRRQGGETQYF.

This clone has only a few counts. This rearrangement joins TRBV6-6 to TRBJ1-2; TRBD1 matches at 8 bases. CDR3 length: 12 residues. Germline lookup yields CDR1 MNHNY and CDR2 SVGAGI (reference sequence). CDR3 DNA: TGTGCATCACAAGACAGGGGACGAGGCTACACCTTC. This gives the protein CASQDRGRGYTF.

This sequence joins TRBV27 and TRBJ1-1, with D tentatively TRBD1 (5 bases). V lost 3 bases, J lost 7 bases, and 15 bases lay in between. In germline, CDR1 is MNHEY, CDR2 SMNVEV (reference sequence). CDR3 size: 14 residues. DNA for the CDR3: TGTGCCAGCAGTTTGGGTCAGGGTAGGGGTGAAGCTTTCTTT. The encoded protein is CASSLGQGRGEAFF.

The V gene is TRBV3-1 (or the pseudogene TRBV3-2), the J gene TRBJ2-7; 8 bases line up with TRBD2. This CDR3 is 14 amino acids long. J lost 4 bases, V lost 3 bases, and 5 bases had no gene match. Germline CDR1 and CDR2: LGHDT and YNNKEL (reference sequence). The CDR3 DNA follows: TGTGCCAGCAGCCAGGGTAGCGGGATGTACGAGCAGTACTTC. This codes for CASSQGSGMYEQYF.

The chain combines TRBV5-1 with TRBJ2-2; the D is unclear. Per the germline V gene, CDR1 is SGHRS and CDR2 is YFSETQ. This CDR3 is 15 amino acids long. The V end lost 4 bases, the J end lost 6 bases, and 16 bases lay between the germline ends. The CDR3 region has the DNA TGCGCCAGCAGCCAGCGTTACCCCGTCCCCGGGGAGCTGTTTTTT. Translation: CASSQRYPVPGELFF.

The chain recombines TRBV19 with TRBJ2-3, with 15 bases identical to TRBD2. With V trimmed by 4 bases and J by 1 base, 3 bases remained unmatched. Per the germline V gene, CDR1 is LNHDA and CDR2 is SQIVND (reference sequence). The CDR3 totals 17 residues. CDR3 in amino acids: CASSRGLAGGRTDTQYF. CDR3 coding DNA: TGTGCCAGTAGTAGGGGACTAGCGGGAGGCCGCACAGATACGCAGTATTTT.

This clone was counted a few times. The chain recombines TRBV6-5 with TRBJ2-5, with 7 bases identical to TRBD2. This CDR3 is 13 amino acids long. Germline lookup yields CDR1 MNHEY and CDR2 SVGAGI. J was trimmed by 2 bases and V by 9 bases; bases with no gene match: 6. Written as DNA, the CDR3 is TGTGCCAGTGGGAGGGGATGGCAAGAGACCCAGTACTTC. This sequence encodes CASGRGWQETQYF.

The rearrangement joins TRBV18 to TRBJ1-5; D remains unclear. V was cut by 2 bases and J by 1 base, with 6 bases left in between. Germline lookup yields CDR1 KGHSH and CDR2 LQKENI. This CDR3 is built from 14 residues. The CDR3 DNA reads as TGTGCCAGCTCACCAGGATTGAGCAATCAGCCCCAGCATTTT. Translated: CASSPGLSNQPQHF.

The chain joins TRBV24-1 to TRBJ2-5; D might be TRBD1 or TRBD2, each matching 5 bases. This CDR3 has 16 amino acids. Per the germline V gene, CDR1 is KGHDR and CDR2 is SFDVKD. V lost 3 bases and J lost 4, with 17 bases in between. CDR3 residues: CATSDQGRSFGETQYF. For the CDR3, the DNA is TGTGCCACCAGTGATCAGGGACGGTCGTTTGGAGAGACCCAGTACTTC.

The CDR3 loop is CASSGGGNEQFF. CDR3 coding DNA: TGTGCCAGCAGTGGGGGGGGGAATGAGCAGTTCTTC. The chain carries TRBV6-4 and TRBJ2-1, with 7 bases that match TRBD2. The CDR3 runs to 12 residues. CDR1 is MRHNA, CDR2 SNTAGT, per germline. The J segment lost 7 bases and the V segment lost 4 bases, leaving 1 base of the junction unmatched.

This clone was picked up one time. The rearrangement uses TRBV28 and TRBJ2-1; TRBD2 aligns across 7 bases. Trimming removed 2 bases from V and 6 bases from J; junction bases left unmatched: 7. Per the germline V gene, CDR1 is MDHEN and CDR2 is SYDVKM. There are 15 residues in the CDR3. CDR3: CASSLGKGGRNEQFF. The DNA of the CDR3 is TGTGCCAGCAGTTTAGGGAAGGGAGGGCGCAATGAGCAGTTCTTC.

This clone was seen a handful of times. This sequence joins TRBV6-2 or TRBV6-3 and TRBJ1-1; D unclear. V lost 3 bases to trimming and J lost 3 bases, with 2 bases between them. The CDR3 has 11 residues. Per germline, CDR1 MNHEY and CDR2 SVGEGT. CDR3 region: CASSYDTEAFF. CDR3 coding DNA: TGTGCCAGCAGTTATGACACTGAAGCTTTCTTT.

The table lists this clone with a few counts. CDR3: CASSDSGGYTF. DNA of the CDR3: TGTGCCAGCAGCGATTCAGGAGGCTACACCTTC. This sequence joins TRBV3-1 (or the pseudogene TRBV3-2) and TRBJ1-2; no clear D gene. This CDR3 has 11 amino acids. CDR1 is LGHDT, CDR2 YNNKEL, per germline (reference sequence). Trimming left V 5 bases short and J 8 bases short, with 9 bases between.